This T cell receptor beta chain is from a study of OX40 agonist ivuxolimab in advanced cancers. This CDR3 comprises 15 residues. Germline V gene lookup returns CDR1 SGHTA and CDR2 FQGTGA. After removal of 4 bases from V and 1 base from J, the junction contained 5 bases not matched to a gene. Some clones are missing from TCRdb's copy, which holds only in-frame ones; the method was immunoSEQ multiplex PCR. Among around 63,000 clones listed, approximately 79% were seen once. Here the sequenced sample was CD4+ or CD8+ T cells sorted from blood, taken in a trial of the OX40 agonist ivuxolimab. The origin of this receptor is an adult with an advanced solid tumor such as melanoma, head and neck, liver or kidney cancer. V gene TRBV7-3 combines with J gene TRBJ2-3; 7 bases agree with TRBD2. This CDR3 is CASSYGSGGTDTQYF. In DNA form, the CDR3 reads TGTGCCAGCAGCTACGGGAGCGGGGGCACAGATACGCAGTATTTT.